This T cell receptor (beta chain) is drawn from a study of blood T cells in healthy people across ages. Together with a sample-barcoded 5' primer, a J-beta primer mix was included in a second PCR lasting about 7 to 12 cycles. Each cDNA molecule received a tag from a template-switch adaptor that had 12 random nucleotides. From the 5' RACE reads, TCRdb called clonotypes with MiXCR, one entry per CDR3 protein. The table lists roughly 640,000 distinct CDR3 sequences, approximately 30% of them singletons. Study conclusions and caveats: Naive CD4+ cell counts and diversity both ran higher in long-lived than in aged donors. While age rose, TCR beta diversity per million T cells dropped in a roughly linear way.

With each sample, at least 5.5 micrograms of total RNA were extracted. Points on this clonotype: Its matching antigen is unknown.

This CDR3 region has 15 residues. Trimming pared 1 base from V and 11 bases from J, leaving 23 bases between. CDR1 and CDR2 from the germline V gene are GTSNPN and SVGIG (reference sequence). The specimen sequenced was blood. The chain recombines TRBV30 with TRBJ2-5; maybe TRBD2 (5 bases). This receptor was obtained from a woman of 80 years or more in good health. The CDR3 loop is CAWSGRAPGPREQYF. The CDR3 DNA reads TGTGCCTGGAGTGGCCGGGCCCCAGGCCCGAGGGAGCAGTACTTC.